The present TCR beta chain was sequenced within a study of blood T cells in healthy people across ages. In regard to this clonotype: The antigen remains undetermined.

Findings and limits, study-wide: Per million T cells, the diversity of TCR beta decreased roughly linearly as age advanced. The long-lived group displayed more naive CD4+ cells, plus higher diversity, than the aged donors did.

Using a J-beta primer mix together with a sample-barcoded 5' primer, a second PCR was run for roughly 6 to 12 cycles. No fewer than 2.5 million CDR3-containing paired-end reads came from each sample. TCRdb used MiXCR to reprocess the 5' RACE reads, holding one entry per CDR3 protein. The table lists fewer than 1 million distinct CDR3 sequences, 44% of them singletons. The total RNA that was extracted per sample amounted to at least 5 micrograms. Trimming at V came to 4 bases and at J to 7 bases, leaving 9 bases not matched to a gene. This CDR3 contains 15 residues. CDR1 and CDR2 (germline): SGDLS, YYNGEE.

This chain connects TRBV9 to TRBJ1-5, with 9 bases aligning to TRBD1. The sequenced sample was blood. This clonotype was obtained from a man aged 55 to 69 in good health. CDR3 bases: TGTGCCAGCAGCCCAGGGACAGGGCAAGGGCAGCCCCAGCATTTT. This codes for CASSPGTGQGQPQHF.